A selection of T cell receptor beta chains follows, all from one sample in a study of blood T cell repertoires in COVID-19. The repertoire was sequenced with immunoSEQ multiplex PCR; TCRdb's copy has only in-frame clones and lacks some. Here the sample spans about 120,000 clones, around nine tenths being singletons. The specimen sequenced was peripheral blood. The source is a woman in her 70s who had recovered from COVID-19. Both conserved end residues are part of each CDR3. D genes are given only for firm matches. The size entry is marked missing in some rows and otherwise reads once, few, many or a size class.

size,J,length,V,D,CDR3,DNA
-,TRBJ1-2,16,TRBV6-6,TRBD1,CASRGPGQGSVDGYTF,TGTGCCAGCAGGGGACCGGGACAGGGTTCTGTTGATGGCTACACCTTC
-,TRBJ2-3,15,TRBV7-3,TRBD2,CASSLGGGIPDTQYF,TGTGCCAGCAGCTTAGGGGGAGGGATCCCAGATACGCAGTATTTT
-,TRBJ1-3,13,TRBV28,-,CASSSQLRGTIYF,TGTGCCAGCAGTTCTCAGCTCCGGGGCACCATATATTTT
-,TRBJ1-1,12,TRBV28,-,CASSRGGTEAFF,TGTGCCAGCTCGAGGGGGGGAACTGAAGCTTTCTTT
few,TRBJ2-3,15,TRBV6-2/TRBV6-3,TRBD2,CASSPLAGGRDTQYF,TGTGCCAGCAGCCCCCTAGCGGGGGGCAGAGATACGCAGTATTTT
-,TRBJ1-1,15,TRBV30,-,CAWSPPETYRAEAFF,TGTGCCTGGAGTCCCCCAGAAACATACCGGGCTGAAGCTTTCTTT
-,TRBJ2-7,15,TRBV12-5,-,CASAAGAGPSYEQYF,TGTGCTAGTGCTGCGGGGGCGGGACCATCCTACGAGCAGTACTTC
-,TRBJ2-1,14,TRBV7-2,-,CASSLGSAYNEQFF,TGTGCCAGCAGCTTAGGTAGCGCCTACAATGAGCAGTTCTTC
-,TRBJ1-2,16,TRBV7-2,-,CASSLVRGALPYGYTF,TGTGCCAGCAGCTTAGTTCGGGGGGCTCTTCCCTATGGCTACACCTTC
-,TRBJ1-6,15,TRBV4-3,-,CASSLGGGQGSPLHF,TGCGCCAGCAGCCTAGGGGGGGGTCAGGGTTCACCCCTCCACTTT
-,TRBJ1-5,16,TRBV7-2,-,CASSLMGGESNQPQHF,TGTGCCAGCAGCTTAATGGGGGGGGAGAGCAATCAGCCCCAGCATTTT
-,TRBJ1-1,16,TRBV7-3,TRBD1,CASSLSGRQGRTEAFF,TGTGCCAGCAGCTTAAGTGGGCGACAGGGGAGGACTGAAGCTTTCTTT
-,TRBJ2-1,14,TRBV10-2,-,CASSERLSYNEQFF,TGCGCCAGCAGTGAGCGACTCTCCTACAATGAGCAGTTCTTC
-,TRBJ1-1,15,TRBV12-5,TRBD1,CASGLTRTGQIEAFF,TGTGCTAGTGGTTTGACAAGGACAGGCCAAATCGAAGCTTTCTTT
-,TRBJ1-1,14,TRBV4-2,-,CASSQYDMNTEAFF,TGTGCCAGCAGCCAATACGACATGAACACTGAAGCTTTCTTT
-,TRBJ2-3,17,TRBV24-1,TRBD2,CATSGEPSGGRTDTQYF,TGTGCCACCAGTGGTGAACCTAGCGGGGGGCGCACAGATACGCAGTATTTT
-,TRBJ2-2,13,TRBV30,-,CAVAEANTGELFF,TGTGCCGTGGCGGAAGCGAACACCGGGGAGCTGTTTTTT
-,TRBJ2-4,18,TRBV28,-,CASSLGGRQGFSKNIQYF,TGTGCCAGCAGTTTGGGAGGTAGACAGGGTTTTTCCAAAAACATTCAGTACTTC
few,TRBJ1-6,13,TRBV2,-,CASSDEGVSPLHF,TGTGCCAGCAGTGATGAGGGGGTTTCACCCCTCCACTTT
-,TRBJ2-1,14,TRBV19,-,CASLPRGARDEQFF,TGTGCCAGCCTCCCCCGGGGGGCCAGGGATGAGCAGTTCTTC
-,TRBJ1-6,14,TRBV11-2,-,CASSLVASDSPLHF,TGTGCCAGCAGCTTGGTGGCCAGCGATTCACCCCTCCACTTT
-,TRBJ2-1,15,TRBV5-4,-,CASTPRWGDYNEQFF,TGTGCCAGCACCCCAAGGTGGGGGGACTACAATGAGCAGTTCTTC
few,TRBJ2-7,14,TRBV7-2,-,CASSTARGAGEQYF,TGTGCCAGCAGCACCGCCCGGGGGGCCGGGGAGCAGTACTTC
-,TRBJ2-1,12,TRBV7-2,-,CASRKGDNEQFF,TGTGCCAGCAGGAAGGGAGACAATGAGCAGTTCTTC
-,TRBJ1-2,14,TRBV10-3,-,CAIASGTTRYGYTF,TGTGCCATCGCCTCCGGGACTACTCGCTATGGCTACACCTTC
-,TRBJ1-3,13,TRBV28,-,CASREIRGNTIYF,TGTGCCAGCAGGGAGATCCGGGGAAACACCATATATTTT
-,TRBJ1-2,11,TRBV18,-,CASSEDYGYTF,TGTGCCAGCTCAGAGGACTATGGCTACACCTTC
-,TRBJ1-1,11,TRBV7-9,-,CASSLRQEAFF,TGTGCCAGCAGCTTAAGACAGGAAGCTTTCTTT
-,TRBJ1-4,15,TRBV19,-,CASRSPGLGGEGMFF,TGTGCCAGTAGATCCCCGGGACTGGGAGGGGAAGGGATGTTTTTT
-,TRBJ2-3,15,TRBV4-3,-,CASSQGREPTDTQYF,TGCGCCAGCAGCCAAGGGCGGGAACCCACAGATACGCAGTATTTT
-,TRBJ2-1,17,TRBV28,-,CASSPNLGKGEGNEQFF,TGTGCCAGCAGTCCGAATCTAGGCAAGGGGGAAGGCAATGAGCAGTTCTTC
-,TRBJ2-5,16,TRBV7-2,TRBD2,CASSPGLAGGTETQYF,TGTGCCAGCAGCCCTGGACTAGCGGGAGGAACAGAGACCCAGTACTTC
-,TRBJ1-5,14,TRBV10-3,-,CAISAGHSNQPQHF,TGTGCCATCAGTGCCGGACATAGCAATCAGCCCCAGCATTTT
-,TRBJ2-1,11,TRBV15,-,CATSPGNEQFF,TGTGCCACCAGCCCCGGCAATGAGCAGTTCTTC
-,TRBJ1-1,16,TRBV28,-,CASSPGGSGGNTEAFF,TGTGCCAGCAGCCCGGGGGGAAGCGGAGGGAACACTGAAGCTTTCTTT